These 20 T cell receptor beta chains originate from one sample sequenced in a study of T cells after yellow fever vaccination. From the 5' RACE reads, TCRdb called clonotypes with MiXCR, one entry per CDR3 protein. The table shows 450,000 to 650,000 distinct CDR3 sequences, with 20% to 25% occurring only once. Sequences were derived from PBMCs, sampled less than 25 days after the first yellow fever vaccination. The source is a man between 18 and 29 years old who received the YFV17D yellow fever vaccine.

A few counts support this clonotype. The rearrangement uses TRBV6-1 and TRBJ1-4, with 8 bases aligning to TRBD1. The V gene's germline CDR1 is MNHNS and CDR2 SASEGT. V was pared by 7 bases and J by 5 bases, with 3 bases of the junction left unmatched. The CDR3 contains 13 residues. The DNA of the CDR3 is TGTGCCAGCATGGACAGGGCAAATGAAAAACTGTTTTTT. It translates to CASMDRANEKLFF.

A few counts support this clonotype. V and J are TRBV15 and TRBJ2-3; D unclear. Germline assignment: CDR1 LNHNV and CDR2 YYDKDF (reference sequence). The CDR3 loop spans 15 amino acids. With 0 bases removed from V and 2 bases from J, the gap between germline ends came to 9 bases. CDR3 bases: TGTGCCACCAGCAGAGACGGTCCCGACACAGATACGCAGTATTTT. It codes for CATSRDGPDTDTQYF.

The chain employs TRBV7-2 and TRBJ1-2, with 10 bases identical to TRBD1. The CDR3 has 15 residues. Germline loops: CDR1 SGHTA, CDR2 FQGNSA. The J segment lost 4 bases and the V segment lost 5 bases, leaving 7 bases of the junction unmatched. CDR3 in amino acids: CASSPGQGVGYGYTF. CDR3 DNA sequence: TGTGCCAGCAGCCCCGGACAGGGGGTGGGCTATGGCTACACCTTC.

This clonotype was observed a few times. The V gene is TRBV5-1, the J gene TRBJ1-1; D perhaps matches TRBD1 (5 bases). The CDR3 is 18 amino acids. Germline V gene lookup returns CDR1 SGHRS and CDR2 YFSETQ. Trimming shortened V by 2 bases and J by 1 base, and 21 bases separated the two germline ends. Written as DNA, the CDR3 is TGCGCCAGCAGCTTAACCAATCTGGTGGGACCGAGGAACACTGAAGCTTTCTTT. It codes for CASSLTNLVGPRNTEAFF.

This clonotype has more than one count but fewer than ten. This chain joins TRBV7-2 and TRBJ2-1; D perhaps matches TRBD1 (5 bases). V was clipped by 6 bases and J by 7 bases, with 13 bases between them. Germline CDR1 and CDR2: SGHTA and FQGNSA. The CDR3 is 13 residues long. CDR3 residues: CASRPRTKNEQFF. As DNA, the CDR3 is TGTGCCAGCAGGCCCCGGACAAAGAATGAGCAGTTCTTC.

This clonotype appeared many times. J is TRBJ1-1 and V is TRBV6-5; no definite D call. The germline CDR1 and CDR2 sequences are MNHEY and SVGAGI. V lost 3 bases to trimming and J lost 3 bases, with 8 bases between them. CDR3 size: 13 residues. The CDR3 reads CASSYQMDTEAFF. CDR3 nucleotides: TGTGCCAGCAGTTATCAAATGGACACTGAAGCTTTCTTT.

This clonotype has only a few counts. The gene calls are TRBV7-6 and TRBJ2-4, with D perhaps TRBD1 or TRBD2 (5 bases each). This CDR3 has 16 amino acids. Germline V gene lookup returns CDR1 SGHVS and CDR2 FNYEAQ. Trimming removed 5 bases at V and 5 bases at J, with 19 bases between. The CDR3 DNA reads TGTGCCAGCAGCCTTGGGACCACATCCCGTCAAAACATTCAGTACTTC. As protein: CASSLGTTSRQNIQYF.

This clonotype was observed a few times. The chain joins TRBV19 to TRBJ2-5; no definite D call. Germline-derived CDR1 and CDR2 are LNHDA and SQIVND (reference sequence). V dropped 5 bases and J dropped 4 bases, with 14 bases sitting between them. This CDR3 contains 14 residues. CDR3 coding DNA: TGTGCCAGTAGTCCTCAAGGCGTCGGAGAGACCCAGTACTTC. Protein sequence: CASSPQGVGETQYF.

This CDR3 reads CASSDRGQGGEFF. As DNA, the CDR3 is TGTGCCAGCAGTGATCGGGGACAGGGAGGTGAGTTCTTC. The genes are TRBV25-1 and TRBJ2-1, with TRBD1 identical over 9 bases. The J segment lost 14 bases and the V segment lost 3 bases, leaving 8 bases of the junction unmatched. CDR1 and CDR2 from the germline V gene are MGHDK and SYGVNS. The CDR3 runs 13 residues. Full variable domain (outside the CDR3, taken from reference TRBV25-1 and TRBJ2-1): EADIYQTPRYLVIGTGKKITLECSQTMGHDKMYWYQQDPGMELHLIHYSYGVNSTEKGDLSSESTVSRIRTEHFPLTLESARPSHTSQYLCASSDRGQGGEFFGPGTRLTVL.

J is TRBJ1-1 and V is TRBV12-3 or TRBV12-4; D unresolved. There are 14 residues in the CDR3. V lost 2 bases to trimming and J lost 1 base, with 8 bases between them. The CDR3 sequence: CASSLLNRNTEAFF. DNA of the CDR3: TGTGCCAGCAGTTTATTAAACAGGAACACTGAAGCTTTCTTT.

This chain joins TRBV20-1 and TRBJ2-3; 10 bases match TRBD2. CDR1 is DFQATT, CDR2 SNEGSKA, per germline (reference sequence). Unmatched junction bases numbered 7, after V lost 5 bases and J lost 2 bases. This CDR3 contains 15 residues. The CDR3 nucleotides are TGCAGTGCTCACTTGCTAGCGGGGGCCACAGATACGCAGTATTTT. This codes for CSAHLLAGATDTQYF.

This chain connects TRBV9 to TRBJ1-1, with D perhaps TRBD1 (5 bases). The germline V gene has CDR1 SGDLS and CDR2 YYNGEE. This CDR3 contains 16 residues. V dropped 2 bases and J dropped 4 bases, with 18 bases sitting between them. The DNA of the CDR3 is TGTGCCAGCAGCGTGGGGGTCCGGGGGGGTTCCACTGAAGCTTTCTTT. This gives the protein CASSVGVRGGSTEAFF.

The chain recombines TRBV4-1 with TRBJ2-3, with TRBD2 identical over 7 bases. Trimming removed 0 bases from V and 4 bases from J; junction bases left unmatched: 4. The CDR3 contains 15 residues. Germline CDR1 reads MGHRA; CDR2 reads YSYEKL. CDR3 loop: CASSQEMGRADTQYF. DNA of the CDR3: TGCGCCAGCAGCCAAGAAATGGGGAGGGCAGATACGCAGTATTTT.

V and J are TRBV10-3 and TRBJ2-1; D unclear. This CDR3 is built from 12 residues. V lost 3 bases to trimming and J lost 2 bases, with 2 bases between them. Germline CDR1 and CDR2: ENHRY and SYGVKD. CDR3 sequence reads: CAISDTYNEQFF. The CDR3 DNA follows: TGTGCCATCAGTGACACCTACAATGAGCAGTTCTTC.

A few counts support this clonotype. The chain joins TRBV20-1 to TRBJ1-5, with D unclear. Trimming cost V 2 bases and J 2 bases, with 13 bases left between them. The CDR3 runs 15 residues. The V gene's germline CDR1 is DFQATT and CDR2 SNEGSKA (reference sequence). The CDR3 loop reads CSARPAGRGNQPQHF. The DNA for the CDR3 is TGCAGTGCTAGACCTGCTGGTAGGGGCAATCAGCCCCAGCATTTT.

This chain uses TRBV7-9 with TRBJ1-1; no firm D call. Trimming cost V 3 bases and J 0 bases, with 8 bases left between them. The CDR3 runs 14 residues. Germline V gene lookup returns CDR1 SEHNR and CDR2 FQNEAQ (reference sequence). The CDR3 DNA is TGTGCCAGCAGCTTTGGGCGCCTGAACACTGAAGCTTTCTTT. This codes for CASSFGRLNTEAFF.

This clonotype occurred a few times. The chain has TRBV7-2 and TRBJ2-1; D gene ambiguous. Trimming took 2 bases from V and 8 from J, leaving 7 bases between them. From germline, CDR1 is SGHTA and CDR2 FQGNSA. The CDR3 has 12 residues. The CDR3 DNA reads as TGTGCCAGCAGCTTATGGTTCCATGAGCAGTTCTTC. It specifies CASSLWFHEQFF.

This clonotype appeared a few times. The CDR3 DNA reads as TGTGCCAGCAGTTTACACTCGAATACCTACGAGCAGTACTTC. Its translation is CASSLHSNTYEQYF. J is TRBJ2-7 and V is TRBV28; D call uncertain. In germline, CDR1 is MDHEN, CDR2 SYDVKM. The length of the CDR3 is 14 residues. Trimming removed 2 bases at V and 2 bases at J, with 10 bases between.

This rearrangement joins TRBV10-3 to TRBJ2-3; 9 positions match TRBD2. Germline CDR1 ENHRY, CDR2 SYGVKD. The trim removed 7 bases at V and 4 bases at J, leaving 6 bases unmatched. This CDR3 contains 14 residues. CDR3 loop: CAITASGASDTQYF. In DNA form, the CDR3 reads TGTGCCATCACGGCTAGCGGGGCCTCAGATACGCAGTATTTT.

The chain joins TRBV6-5 to TRBJ1-5; TRBD1 aligns across 8 bases. The germline gives CDR1 MNHEY, CDR2 SVGAGI. Trimming removed 2 bases from V and 4 bases from J; junction bases left unmatched: 4. The CDR3 runs to 15 residues. Written as DNA, the CDR3 is TGTGCCAGCAGTTACCACGGACAGGGTAATCAGCCCCAGCATTTT. Its translation: CASSYHGQGNQPQHF.